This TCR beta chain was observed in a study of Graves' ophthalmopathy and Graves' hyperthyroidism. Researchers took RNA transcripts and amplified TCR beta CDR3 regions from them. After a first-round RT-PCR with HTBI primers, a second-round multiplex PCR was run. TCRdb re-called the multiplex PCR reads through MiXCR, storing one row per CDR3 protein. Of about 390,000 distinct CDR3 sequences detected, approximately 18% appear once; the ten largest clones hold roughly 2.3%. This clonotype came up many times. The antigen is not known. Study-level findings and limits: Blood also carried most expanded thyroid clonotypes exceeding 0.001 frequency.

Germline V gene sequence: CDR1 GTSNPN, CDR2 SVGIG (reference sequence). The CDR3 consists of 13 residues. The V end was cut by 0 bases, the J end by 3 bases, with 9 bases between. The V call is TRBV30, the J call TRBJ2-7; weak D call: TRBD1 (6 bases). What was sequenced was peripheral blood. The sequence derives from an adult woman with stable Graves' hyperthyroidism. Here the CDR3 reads CAWSVLQGYEQYF. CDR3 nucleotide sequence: TGTGCCTGGAGTGTATTACAGGGCTACGAGCAGTACTTC.